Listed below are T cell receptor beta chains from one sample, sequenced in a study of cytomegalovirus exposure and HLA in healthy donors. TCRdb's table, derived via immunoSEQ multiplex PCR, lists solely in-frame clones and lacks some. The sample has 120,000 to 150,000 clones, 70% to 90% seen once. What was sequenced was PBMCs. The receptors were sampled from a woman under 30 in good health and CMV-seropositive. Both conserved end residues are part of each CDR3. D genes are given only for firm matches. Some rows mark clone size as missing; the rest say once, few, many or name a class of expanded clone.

CDR3: CASTSYGTSLFF
DNA: TGTGCCAGCACCTCCTATGGGACTAGTCTGTTCTTC
D: TRBD2
J: TRBJ2-1
size: NA
V: TRBV7-6

CDR3: CASSRAGLAEDKNIQYF
DNA: TGTGCCAGCAGCCGGGCCGGACTAGCGGAGGACAAAAACATTCAGTACTTC
D: TRBD2
J: TRBJ2-4
size: NA
V: TRBV11-2

CDR3: CASSSRTSGPHEQYF
DNA: TGTGCCAGCAGCTCCCGGACTAGCGGGCCTCACGAGCAGTACTTC
D: TRBD2
J: TRBJ2-7
size: NA
V: TRBV7-9

CDR3: CASSLTGAEQYF
DNA: TGTGCCAGCAGCTTGACGGGAGCCGAGCAGTACTTC
D: NA
J: TRBJ2-7
size: NA
V: TRBV5-6

CDR3: CASSYGRQGNNEQFF
DNA: TGTGCCAGCAGTTACGGTAGGCAGGGGAACAATGAGCAGTTCTTC
D: NA
J: TRBJ2-1
size: NA
V: TRBV6-5

CDR3: CASSYSGRSTAEYF
DNA: TGTGCCAGCAGTTACTCGGGCCGGTCTACTGCAGAGTACTTC
D: NA
J: TRBJ2-7
size: NA
V: TRBV6-5

CDR3: CASSPGTDFSYEQYF
DNA: TGTGCCAGCAGCCCAGGGACAGACTTCTCCTACGAGCAGTACTTC
D: TRBD1
J: TRBJ2-7
size: NA
V: TRBV11-3

CDR3: CASSLGAGEAYNEQFF
DNA: TGCGCCAGCAGCTTGGGTGCGGGAGAGGCCTACAATGAGCAGTTCTTC
D: TRBD2
J: TRBJ2-1
size: NA
V: TRBV5-1

CDR3: CASSNLGTGSEQYF
DNA: TGTGCCAGCAGCAACCTTGGGACAGGGTCCGAGCAGTACTTC
D: TRBD1
J: TRBJ2-7
size: NA
V: TRBV7-6

CDR3: CASSYSGRFSTDTQYF
DNA: TGTGCCAGCAGTTACTCTGGCAGGTTTAGCACAGATACGCAGTATTTT
D: NA
J: TRBJ2-3
size: NA
V: TRBV6-5

CDR3: CASSRAGGYEQYF
DNA: TGTGCCAGCAGCCGAGCCGGGGGCTACGAGCAGTACTTC
D: NA
J: TRBJ2-7
size: once
V: TRBV7-9

CDR3: CASSQRVNTEAFF
DNA: TGTGCCAGCAGCCAACGGGTGAACACTGAAGCTTTCTTT
D: NA
J: TRBJ1-1
size: NA
V: TRBV14

CDR3: CAWKLAVSTDTQYF
DNA: TGTGCCTGGAAACTAGCGGTGAGCACAGATACGCAGTATTTT
D: TRBD2
J: TRBJ2-3
size: NA
V: TRBV30

CDR3: CAISEASSGYEQYF
DNA: TGTGCCATCAGTGAGGCATCTAGCGGGTACGAGCAGTACTTC
D: TRBD2
J: TRBJ2-7
size: NA
V: TRBV10-3

CDR3: CASSFRSGGPSGNTIYF
DNA: TGTGCCAGCAGTTTTCGTAGCGGGGGGCCCTCTGGAAACACCATATATTTT
D: NA
J: TRBJ1-3
size: NA
V: TRBV28

CDR3: CASSYLAGRTGELFF
DNA: TGTGCCAGCAGTTACCTAGCGGGAAGAACCGGGGAGCTGTTTTTT
D: TRBD2
J: TRBJ2-2
size: NA
V: TRBV6-5

CDR3: CAWDRAFPPYEQYF
DNA: TGTGCCTGGGACAGGGCTTTCCCACCTTACGAGCAGTACTTC
D: TRBD1
J: TRBJ2-7
size: NA
V: TRBV30

CDR3: CASSLSRMETQYF
DNA: TGTGCCAGCAGCTTATCTAGGATGGAGACCCAGTACTTC
D: NA
J: TRBJ2-5
size: NA
V: TRBV11-2

CDR3: CASSEALPASGFSYNEQFF
DNA: TGTGCCAGCAGTGAAGCGCTTCCGGCTAGCGGGTTCTCCTACAATGAGCAGTTCTTC
D: TRBD2
J: TRBJ2-1
size: NA
V: TRBV6-1

CDR3: CASSYSLAGGGNEQFF
DNA: TGTGCCAGCAGTTACTCCTTGGCGGGAGGAGGCAATGAGCAGTTCTTC
D: TRBD2
J: TRBJ2-1
size: NA
V: TRBV6-5

CDR3: CASLGTPTYNEQFF
DNA: TGTGCCAGTTTAGGGACTCCAACTTACAATGAGCAGTTCTTC
D: NA
J: TRBJ2-1
size: NA
V: TRBV2

CDR3: CASSGRGRETQYF
DNA: TGTGCCAGCAGCGGGAGGGGGCGCGAGACCCAGTACTTC
D: NA
J: TRBJ2-5
size: NA
V: TRBV6-1

CDR3: CASSRGLAVLGTDTQYF
DNA: TGTGCCAGCAGCCGGGGACTAGCGGTGTTAGGAACAGATACGCAGTATTTT
D: TRBD2
J: TRBJ2-3
size: NA
V: TRBV7-2

CDR3: CASSQGSSGLNSYEQYF
DNA: TGTGCCAGCAGCCAAGGGTCTAGCGGGCTTAACTCCTACGAGCAGTACTTC
D: TRBD2
J: TRBJ2-7
size: NA
V: TRBV7-6

CDR3: CADRRRQNTEAFF
DNA: TGTGCCGACCGGAGGCGGCAGAACACTGAAGCTTTCTTT
D: NA
J: TRBJ1-1
size: NA
V: TRBV2

CDR3: CASSQGSSGQPDTQYF
DNA: TGCGCCAGCAGCCAAGGTTCCAGCGGGCAACCAGATACGCAGTATTTT
D: NA
J: TRBJ2-3
size: NA
V: TRBV4-3

CDR3: CASTQNHPGSRAGELFF
DNA: TGTGCCAGCACCCAAAATCACCCGGGATCGAGGGCCGGGGAGCTGTTTTTT
D: NA
J: TRBJ2-2
size: NA
V: TRBV11-2

CDR3: CASSLVTGQETQYF
DNA: TGTGCCAGCAGCTTAGTGACGGGGCAAGAGACCCAGTACTTC
D: NA
J: TRBJ2-5
size: NA
V: TRBV7-2

CDR3: CASGRQGVYEQYF
DNA: TGTGCCAGCGGGAGACAGGGGGTTTACGAGCAGTACTTC
D: TRBD1
J: TRBJ2-7
size: NA
V: TRBV6-5

CDR3: CASSPRDSYYEQYF
DNA: TGTGCCAGCAGCCCCAGGGACAGCTACTACGAGCAGTACTTC
D: TRBD1
J: TRBJ2-7
size: NA
V: TRBV11-3

CDR3: CAIRPRQGDTNYGYTF
DNA: TGTGCCATCAGGCCCCGACAGGGCGACACCAACTATGGCTACACCTTC
D: TRBD1
J: TRBJ1-2
size: NA
V: TRBV10-3

CDR3: CASSFGGAYEQYF
DNA: TGTGCCAGCAGCTTCGGGGGAGCCTACGAGCAGTACTTC
D: NA
J: TRBJ2-7
size: NA
V: TRBV11-2

CDR3: CARLGRPHEETQYF
DNA: TGTGCCAGGTTAGGGAGGCCCCATGAGGAGACCCAGTACTTC
D: NA
J: TRBJ2-5
size: NA
V: TRBV21-1

CDR3: CASSYSGGREAEAFF
DNA: TGTGCCAGCAGTTACTCGGGGGGGCGCGAGGCTGAAGCTTTCTTT
D: NA
J: TRBJ1-1
size: NA
V: TRBV6-5

CDR3: CAISELAGRYDEQYF
DNA: TGTGCCATCAGTGAACTTGCGGGAAGGTACGACGAGCAGTACTTC
D: NA
J: TRBJ2-7
size: NA
V: TRBV10-3

CDR3: CASSEGVGDAAYEQYF
DNA: TGTGCCAGCAGTGAGGGTGTAGGGGATGCAGCTTACGAGCAGTACTTC
D: NA
J: TRBJ2-7
size: once
V: TRBV2

CDR3: CASSEGQGFGQPQHF
DNA: TGTGCCAGTTCCGAGGGACAGGGCTTTGGGCAGCCCCAGCATTTT
D: TRBD1
J: TRBJ1-5
size: NA
V: TRBV19

CDR3: CASSPNRVYEQYF
DNA: TGTGCCAGCAGCCCGAACAGGGTCTACGAGCAGTACTTC
D: NA
J: TRBJ2-7
size: NA
V: TRBV27

CDR3: CASSLGTGGYGYTF
DNA: TGCGCCAGCAGCTTGGGGACAGGTGGCTATGGCTACACCTTC
D: TRBD1
J: TRBJ1-2
size: NA
V: TRBV5-1

CDR3: CASTKGLAGGRDEQFF
DNA: TGTGCCAGTACCAAGGGACTAGCGGGAGGGCGGGATGAGCAGTTCTTC
D: TRBD2
J: TRBJ2-1
size: NA
V: TRBV19

CDR3: CASSPRGTSVNEQFF
DNA: TGTGCCAGCAGTCCCCGGGGGACTAGCGTCAATGAGCAGTTCTTC
D: TRBD2
J: TRBJ2-1
size: NA
V: TRBV6-1

CDR3: CASSLSGFNQPQHF
DNA: TGTGCCAGCAGTTTATCCGGGTTCAATCAGCCCCAGCATTTT
D: NA
J: TRBJ1-5
size: NA
V: TRBV28

CDR3: CASGRESYNEQFF
DNA: TGTGCTAGTGGTAGAGAGTCCTACAATGAGCAGTTCTTC
D: NA
J: TRBJ2-1
size: NA
V: TRBV12-5

CDR3: CASSRGQGGFTEAFF
DNA: TGTGCCAGCAGCAGGGGACAGGGGGGATTCACTGAAGCTTTCTTT
D: TRBD1
J: TRBJ1-1
size: NA
V: TRBV5-5

CDR3: CATSRDRTSYEQYF
DNA: TGTGCCACCAGCAGAGATCGGACTAGCTACGAGCAGTACTTC
D: TRBD2
J: TRBJ2-7
size: NA
V: TRBV15